One and the same sample provided the 32 T cell receptor beta chains below, sequenced in a study of blood T cell repertoires in COVID-19. TCRdb's copy holds only in-frame clones and misses some; the assay was immunoSEQ multiplex PCR. The data show 200,000 to 250,000 clones, with around 91% seen just once and more than 4.5% held by the top ten. The sequenced sample was peripheral blood. The receptors stem from a woman aged 40 to 50 with acute or convalescent COVID-19.

The CDR3 DNA reads as TGTGCCAGCAGCATCCACCCGGGATTCAATCTGGTCAATGAGCAGTTCTTC. The encoded protein is CASSIHPGFNLVNEQFF. The chain uses TRBV9 and TRBJ2-1; TRBD2 is a possible D gene (5 bases). The CDR3 has 17 residues. V lost 4 bases and J 6 bases, leaving 23 bases between the germline ends. Germline CDR1 and CDR2: SGDLS and YYNGEE.

The CDR3 DNA is TGTGCCAGCAGTGAGCTGGGACAGGGGGCCGTAGATACGCAGTATTTT. Amino acids: CASSELGQGAVDTQYF. This chain connects TRBV2 to TRBJ2-3; 12 bases line up with TRBD1. There are 16 residues in the CDR3. The ends lost 3 bases at V and 5 bases at J; junction bases unmatched: 6. Germline values: CDR1 SNHLY, CDR2 FYNNEI.

This chain links TRBV7-2 with TRBJ2-2; the match to TRBD1 covers 7 bases. The CDR3 extends over 16 amino acids. The J segment lost 2 bases and the V segment lost 5 bases, leaving 8 bases of the junction unmatched. Germline lookup yields CDR1 SGHTA and CDR2 FQGNSA. Here the CDR3 DNA reads TGTGCCAGCAGCCCAGGACAGGTGATAAACACCGGGGAGCTGTTTTTT. It translates to CASSPGQVINTGELFF.

This clone was seen more than once but under ten times. In DNA, the CDR3 is TGTGCCAGCAGCAGTTACAGGGGCCATCAGCCCCAGCATTTT. Its protein product is CASSSYRGHQPQHF. This chain links TRBV21-1 with TRBJ1-5; the D call of TRBD1 is as the table states it, not checked on the DNA. TRBV21-1 represents a pseudogene. The CDR3 consists of 14 residues.

This chain uses TRBV6-5 with TRBJ2-2; D unresolved. There are 11 residues in the CDR3. Germline V gene lookup returns CDR1 MNHEY and CDR2 SVGAGI. V gave up 5 bases and J gave up 7 bases, with 5 bases separating them. CDR3 nucleotides: TGTGCCAGCAGTCCAGGCGGGGAGCTGTTTTTT. It encodes CASSPGGELFF.

This chain joins TRBV5-5 and TRBJ1-3; no reliable D call. The length of the CDR3 is 15 residues. Germline V gene data show CDR1 as SGHKS and CDR2 as YYEKEE (reference sequence). The V end lost 7 bases, the J end lost 2 bases, and 16 bases lay between the germline ends. The CDR3 bases are TGTGCCAGCTCCGGCGAGGGTTTCACTGGAAACACCATATATTTT. Translated: CASSGEGFTGNTIYF.

In this sample, this clone turned up a few times. The J gene is TRBJ2-2, the V gene TRBV5-1; 8 bases line up with TRBD1. The V gene's germline CDR1 is SGHRS and CDR2 YFSETQ. The V gene end was trimmed by 0 bases and the J gene end by 1 base; junction bases not matched to a gene: 5. CDR3 size: 17 residues. The CDR3 DNA follows: TGCGCCAGCAGCTTGGACTCCGGGACAGGGAACACCGGGGAGCTGTTTTTT. Protein sequence: CASSLDSGTGNTGELFF.

The chain combines TRBV19 with TRBJ2-6; weak D call: TRBD2 (6 bases). Trimming pared 7 bases from V and 4 bases from J, leaving 17 bases between. This CDR3 is 16 amino acids long. CDR1 is LNHDA, CDR2 SQIVND, per germline (reference sequence). CDR3 coding DNA: TGTGCCAGTACCCTCCGGCGGGGATCCGGGGCCAACGTCCTGACTTTC. Encoded protein: CASTLRRGSGANVLTF.

V usage is TRBV24-1 and J usage is TRBJ2-3; 11 bases align to TRBD1. In germline, CDR1 is KGHDR, CDR2 SFDVKD. J lost 4 bases, V lost 1 base, and 6 bases had no gene match. The CDR3 is 17 residues long. Here the CDR3 DNA reads TGTGCCACCAGTGATTTCGGGACAGGGGGAGAGGCAGATACGCAGTATTTT. As protein: CATSDFGTGGEADTQYF.

V and J are TRBV6-2 or TRBV6-3 and TRBJ1-1; D unresolved. CDR3 length: 11 residues. V was trimmed by 6 bases and J by 6 bases, leaving 8 bases between them. Germline-derived CDR1 and CDR2 are MNHEY and SVGEGT. The CDR3, as DNA: TGTGCCAGCAGCCATATTTCTGAAGCTTTCTTT. Its protein is CASSHISEAFF.

The chain employs TRBV12-3 or TRBV12-4 and TRBJ1-1; D remains unclear. CDR3 length: 13 residues. The ends were cut back, 1 base at V and 0 bases at J, with 3 bases in the middle. CDR3 bases: TGTGCCAGCAGTTTAGAGCTGAACACTGAAGCTTTCTTT. It is translated as CASSLELNTEAFF.

The genes are TRBV6-1 and TRBJ1-2, with D perhaps TRBD1 (6 bases). Trimming left V 3 bases short and J 3 bases short, with 14 bases between. From germline, CDR1 is MNHNS and CDR2 SASEGT. The CDR3 covers 15 residues. For the CDR3, the DNA is TGTGCCAGCAGTGAGTTTGGACAGCCTGACTATGGCTACACCTTC. It codes for CASSEFGQPDYGYTF.

The rearrangement uses TRBV30 and TRBJ1-5; tentatively, D is TRBD1 (6 bases). Germline V CDR1 and CDR2: GTSNPN, SVGIG (reference sequence). The V end was cut by 5 bases, the J end by 5 bases, with 16 bases between. This CDR3 spans 14 amino acids. The DNA of the CDR3 is TGTGCCTGGTCGACAGGAGGGGGGGATCAGCCCCAGCATTTT. Translated, it gives CAWSTGGGDQPQHF.

This chain links TRBV12-3 or TRBV12-4 with TRBJ1-2; D unresolved. With 5 bases removed from V and 8 bases from J, the gap between germline ends came to 6 bases. The CDR3 sequence is 10 residues long. CDR3 coding DNA: TGTGCCAGCAGTCCGGGAGGCTACACCTTC. This encodes CASSPGGYTF.

Here the CDR3 reads CASSSGPLSQPQHF. CDR3 DNA sequence: TGTGCCAGCTCATCGGGTCCTCTGTCCCAGCCCCAGCATTTT. The rearrangement joins TRBV18 to TRBJ1-5; D is unresolved. V was clipped by 5 bases and J by 7 bases, with 15 bases between them. Germline loops: CDR1 KGHSH, CDR2 LQKENI. The CDR3 totals 14 residues. The complete variable domain, with remaining parts taken from reference TRBV18 and TRBJ1-5, reads NAGVMQNPRHLVRRRGQEARLRCSPMKGHSHVYWYRQLPEEGLKFMVYLQKENIIDESGMPKERFSAEFPKEGPSILRIQQVVRGDSAAYFCASSSGPLSQPQHFGDGTRLSIL.

This chain joins TRBV5-5 and TRBJ1-5; 7 bases fit TRBD1. The junction had 2 bases not matched to a gene; V was cut back by 3 bases and J by 2 bases. The germline V gene encodes CDR1 SGHKS and CDR2 YYEKEE (reference sequence). This CDR3 has 14 residues. The CDR3 loop is CASSSGQGNQPQHF. The CDR3 DNA sequence: TGTGCCAGCAGCTCCGGACAGGGCAATCAGCCCCAGCATTTT.

The V call is TRBV5-1, the J call TRBJ2-4, with D tentatively TRBD2 (5 bases). The V end was cut by 0 bases, the J end by 1 base, with 14 bases between. The V gene's germline CDR1 is SGHRS and CDR2 YFSETQ. The CDR3 totals 17 residues. CDR3: CASSLAVREPAKNIQYF. The CDR3 DNA reads TGCGCCAGCAGCTTGGCGGTTCGGGAACCGGCCAAAAACATTCAGTACTTC.

The chain recombines TRBV29-1 with TRBJ1-1; TRBD1 matches at 9 bases. The ends lost 7 bases at V and 4 bases at J; junction bases unmatched: 7. This CDR3 has 13 residues. From germline, CDR1 is SQVTM and CDR2 ANQGSEA. The DNA of the CDR3 is TGCAGCGCTTGGGACAGGGAGGGCACTGAAGCTTTCTTT. It specifies CSAWDREGTEAFF. Combining the CDR3 with reference TRBV29-1 and TRBJ1-1 gives the whole variable domain SAVISQKPSRDICQRGTSLTIQCQVDSQVTMMFWYRQQPGQSLTLIATANQGSEATYESGFVIDKFPISRPNLTFSTLTVSNMSPEDSSIYLCSAWDREGTEAFFGQGTRLTVV.

The chain is built from TRBV19 and TRBJ2-3; the match to TRBD2 covers 8 bases. The ends lost 7 bases at V and 4 bases at J; junction bases unmatched: 10. The CDR3 runs 15 residues. Germline values: CDR1 LNHDA, CDR2 SQIVND (reference sequence). Here the CDR3 reads CASTPGRGDADTQYF. The CDR3 region has the DNA TGTGCCAGTACCCCGGGGCGGGGGGACGCAGATACGCAGTATTTT.

The V call is TRBV19, the J call TRBJ1-1; 8 bases line up with TRBD1. The V segment lost 6 bases and the J segment 5 bases; nucleotides outside the gene matches: 11. This CDR3 contains 15 residues. The germline gives CDR1 LNHDA, CDR2 SQIVND (reference sequence). Here the CDR3 reads CASSKSRQGWTEAFF. In nucleotides, the CDR3 is TGTGCCAGTAGCAAATCCCGACAGGGGTGGACTGAAGCTTTCTTT.

This clone occurred a few times. V is TRBV14 and J is TRBJ1-1; tentative D call: TRBD1 (5 bases). CDR1 and CDR2 (germline): SGHDN, FVKESK. The V end was cut by 1 base, the J end by 3 bases, with 21 bases between. CDR3 length: 18 residues. In DNA, the CDR3 is TGTGCCAGCAGCCAAGTGGGAGTATGGGCCAGGGAGGACACTGAAGCTTTCTTT. Translated: CASSQVGVWAREDTEAFF.

V is TRBV30 and J is TRBJ2-5; 11 nucleotides line up with TRBD1. CDR3 length equals 13 residues. Germline V gene sequence: CDR1 GTSNPN, CDR2 SVGIG (reference sequence). V trimming: 5 bases; J trimming: 5 bases; junction bases outside the gene matches: 4. CDR3 sequence: CAWGQGAGETQYF. CDR3 DNA: TGTGCCTGGGGACAGGGGGCGGGGGAGACCCAGTACTTC.

This chain links TRBV11-2 with TRBJ1-2; 11 bases map to TRBD1. CDR3 size: 18 residues. J gave up 7 bases and V 5 bases, and 18 bases lay outside the gene matches. The germline gives CDR1 SGHAT, CDR2 FQNNGV. CDR3 bases: TGTGCCAGCAGCCTACCCCTTCGCCGGGACAGGGGGAATGGTGGCTACACCTTC. Its translation is CASSLPLRRDRGNGGYTF.

V is TRBV29-1 and J is TRBJ1-1; TRBD1 aligns across 8 bases. CDR1 and CDR2 (germline): SQVTM, ANQGSEA. V lost 4 bases and J lost 2; bases outside the gene matches: 18. The CDR3 sequence is 18 residues long. The CDR3 spells CSVVGPTGDFFHNTEAFF. The CDR3 DNA sequence: TGCAGCGTTGTGGGCCCGACAGGGGACTTTTTCCATAACACTGAAGCTTTCTTT.

This chain connects TRBV2 to TRBJ2-3; TRBD2 might be the D (6 bases). The CDR3 consists of 14 residues. Deletions cut 6 bases from V and 2 bases from J, with 12 bases between. The V gene's germline CDR1 is SNHLY and CDR2 FYNNEI. CDR3 residues: CASRNGGLTDTQYF. CDR3 coding DNA: TGTGCCAGCAGAAATGGGGGACTCACAGATACGCAGTATTTT. Drawing the rest from reference TRBV2 and TRBJ2-3, the complete variable domain is EPEVTQTPSHQVTQMGQEVILRCVPISNHLYFYWYRQILGQKVEFLVSFYNNEISEKSEIFDDQFSVERPDGSNFTLKIRSTKLEDSAMYFCASRNGGLTDTQYFGPGTRLTVL.

The chain joins TRBV10-3 to TRBJ1-2; D gene unclear. Trimming pared 0 bases from V and 2 bases from J, leaving 10 bases between. CDR3 length: 15 residues. From germline, CDR1 is ENHRY and CDR2 SYGVKD. The CDR3 DNA follows: TGTGCCATCAGTGAGTCGAACGGACTGAACTATGGCTACACCTTC. This sequence encodes CAISESNGLNYGYTF.

The chain is built from TRBV10-3 and TRBJ1-2; 9 nucleotides align to TRBD1. The germline V gene has CDR1 ENHRY and CDR2 SYGVKD. This CDR3 region has 15 residues. V trimming: 4 bases; J trimming: 8 bases; junction bases outside the gene matches: 11. CDR3 sequence reads: CAISANVGTGRGYTF. As DNA, the CDR3 is TGTGCCATCAGTGCCAATGTGGGGACAGGGCGCGGCTACACCTTC.

V is TRBV10-1 and J is TRBJ2-5; possibly TRBD2 for D (5 bases). The germline V gene has CDR1 WNHNN and CDR2 SYGVQD (reference sequence). Deletions cut 3 bases from V and 5 bases from J, with 13 bases between. The CDR3 contains 14 residues. CDR3 nucleotides: TGCGCCAGCAGTGATTTCGAGGGTTCGGAGACCCAGTACTTC. Protein product: CASSDFEGSETQYF.

The chain has TRBV11-2 and TRBJ2-6; D gene unclear. The V end was cut by 4 bases, the J end by 0 bases, with 7 bases between. This CDR3 has 15 residues. The germline CDR1 and CDR2 sequences are SGHAT and FQNNGV. This CDR3 is CASSSSLSGANVLTF. As DNA, the CDR3 is TGTGCCAGCAGCTCTAGTCTCTCTGGGGCCAACGTCCTGACTTTC.

The chain is built from TRBV5-1 and TRBJ1-1; 9 nucleotides align to TRBD1. The CDR3 contains 15 residues. J lost 0 bases, V lost 4 bases, and 4 bases had no gene match. Per germline, CDR1 SGHRS and CDR2 YFSETQ. CDR3 loop: CASSETGGVNTEAFF. CDR3 in DNA: TGCGCCAGCAGCGAGACAGGGGGGGTGAACACTGAAGCTTTCTTT.

CDR3 residues: CASSDGTGGLEKLFF. For the CDR3, the DNA is TGTGCCAGCAGCGACGGGACAGGGGGCCTAGAAAAACTGTTTTTT. The chain employs TRBV11-1 and TRBJ1-4; TRBD1 agrees at 12 bases. J lost 8 bases, V lost 5 bases, and 6 bases had no gene match. Germline CDR1 SGHAT, CDR2 FQDESV (reference sequence). This CDR3 has 15 residues.

The rearrangement uses TRBV15 and TRBJ2-6; D may be TRBD1 (5 bases). The CDR3 has 17 residues. The germline V gene encodes CDR1 LNHNV and CDR2 YYDKDF (reference sequence). Between the trimmed V and J ends, which lost 3 bases and 1 base, there was a span of 13 bases. In DNA, the CDR3 is TGTGCCACCAGCAGCGTATTAGGGGTTTCTGGGGCCAACGTCCTGACTTTC. The encoded protein is CATSSVLGVSGANVLTF.